What follows are 13 T cell receptor beta chains derived from one specimen sequenced in a study of T cell responses to AZD1222 COVID-19 vaccine. Using immunoSEQ multiplex PCR, the repertoire was profiled, and TCRdb retains in-frame clones only, with some absent. The sample holds some 150,000 clones; approximately 90% are singletons and the top ten take 5%. The source material was peripheral blood, sampled on day 0 of AZD1222 vaccination. Source of these receptors: an adult in good health.

The chain employs TRBV11-2 and TRBJ1-1; 7 positions match TRBD1. Germline lookup yields CDR1 SGHAT and CDR2 FQNNGV. Trimming removed 4 bases from V and 5 bases from J; junction bases left unmatched: 7. This CDR3 has 14 amino acids. The CDR3 protein is CASSSTGRYTEAFF. The CDR3 region has the DNA TGTGCCAGCAGCTCGACAGGGCGATATACTGAAGCTTTCTTT.

This chain joins TRBV12-5 and TRBJ2-7, with D possibly TRBD2 on 5 matching bases. The CDR3 has 15 residues. CDR1 is LGHNT, CDR2 FRNRAP, per germline. The V gene lost 1 base and the J gene lost 2 bases, with 12 bases spanning the gap. CDR3 region: CASGLAPGLTYEQYF. CDR3 in DNA: TGTGCTAGTGGTTTGGCTCCAGGACTTACCTACGAGCAGTACTTC.

This clone was recorded only once. The genes are TRBV12-3 or TRBV12-4 and TRBJ1-2; D gene uncertain. V was shortened by 5 bases and J by 0 bases, with 7 bases between the two germline ends. The CDR3 totals 13 residues. CDR3 in DNA: TGTGCCAGCAGTCCCGGGGCTAACTATGGCTACACCTTC. Protein sequence: CASSPGANYGYTF.

This clone was seen ten or more times. The chain uses TRBV16 and TRBJ2-3; D not certain. Germline values: CDR1 KGHSY, CDR2 FQNENV. V dropped 2 bases and J dropped 1 base, with 10 bases sitting between them. This CDR3 is 15 amino acids long. CDR3 nucleotides: TGTGCCAGCAGCCAAGTTGGACGGGGCACAGATACGCAGTATTTT. Translated, it gives CASSQVGRGTDTQYF.

This clone came up a few times. This chain joins TRBV7-9 and TRBJ2-2; D possibly corresponds to TRBD1 (6 bases). CDR3 length: 14 residues. Germline CDR1 SEHNR, CDR2 FQNEAQ (reference sequence). V was trimmed by 7 bases and J by 3 bases, leaving 12 bases between them. The CDR3 nucleotides are TGTGCCAGCACCCCGGGACACGACACCGGGGAGCTGTTTTTT. Its translation is CASTPGHDTGELFF.

The rearrangement uses TRBV3-1 (or the pseudogene TRBV3-2) and TRBJ2-6; D ambiguous. With 2 bases removed from V and 4 bases from J, the gap between germline ends came to 12 bases. This CDR3 region has 16 residues. CDR1 and CDR2 from the germline V gene are LGHDT and YNNKEL (reference sequence). CDR3 loop: CASSQRHAAGANVLTF. The CDR3, as DNA: TGTGCCAGCAGCCAACGACACGCTGCAGGGGCCAACGTCCTGACTTTC.

V is TRBV19 and J is TRBJ2-7, with D possibly being TRBD2 (5 bases). The germline V gene encodes CDR1 LNHDA and CDR2 SQIVND (reference sequence). This CDR3 comprises 15 residues. V was clipped by 0 bases and J by 4 bases, with 13 bases between them. The CDR3 nucleotides are TGTGCCAGTAGTATAGATCGCGGCGGGCTGTACGAGCAGTACTTC. This encodes CASSIDRGGLYEQYF.

The J gene is TRBJ1-1, the V gene TRBV7-2, with 7 bases fitting TRBD1. V lost 0 bases and J lost 0; bases outside the gene matches: 1. Germline V lookup: CDR1 SGHTA, CDR2 FQGNSA. The CDR3 runs to 15 residues. CDR3 protein: CASSLAGQLNTEAFF. The CDR3 DNA reads TGTGCCAGCAGCTTAGCGGGACAGCTGAACACTGAAGCTTTCTTT.

This chain joins TRBV28 and TRBJ2-5, with a weak D call TRBD2 (7 bases). Between the trimmed V and J ends, which lost 2 bases and 1 base, there was a span of 14 bases. Germline V CDR1 and CDR2: MDHEN, SYDVKM. CDR3 length: 16 amino acids. The DNA of the CDR3 is TGTGCCAGCAGTTTACCGTGGGGGGGCCTCCAAGAGACCCAGTACTTC. This gives the protein CASSLPWGGLQETQYF.

J is TRBJ2-7 and V is TRBV5-6, with D perhaps assigned TRBD1 or TRBD2 (5 bases each). V was shortened by 6 bases and J by 0 bases, with 10 bases between the two germline ends. This CDR3 comprises 13 residues. Germline loops: CDR1 SGHDT, CDR2 YYEEEE. This CDR3 reads CASTWGSSYEQYF. CDR3 nucleotides: TGTGCCAGCACCTGGGGGTCCTCCTACGAGCAGTACTTC.

V usage is TRBV4-3 and J usage is TRBJ2-1, with 7 bases fitting TRBD2. Trimming removed 3 bases from V and 7 bases from J; junction bases left unmatched: 9. This CDR3 spans 15 amino acids. CDR1 LGHNA and CDR2 YSLEER come from the germline V gene. The DNA for the CDR3 is TGCGCCAGCAGCCAGATCAGAGGGACTAATAATGAGCAGTTCTTC. Translated: CASSQIRGTNNEQFF.

This clone appeared a single time. V usage is TRBV7-9 and J usage is TRBJ2-1; 8 bases fit TRBD2. The CDR3 has 15 amino acids. The V gene's germline CDR1 is SEHNR and CDR2 FQNEAQ (reference sequence). The junction had 7 bases not matched to a gene; V was cut back by 3 bases and J by 6 bases. CDR3 nucleotides: TGTGCCAGCAGCTTGCTCGGGAGGGCCCTCAATGAGCAGTTCTTC. Its protein is CASSLLGRALNEQFF.

CDR3 protein: CASSLFWGNQPQHF. For the CDR3, the DNA is TGTGCCAGCAGTTTGTTTTGGGGCAATCAGCCCCAGCATTTT. This chain connects TRBV27 to TRBJ1-5; D is undetermined. The CDR3 spans 14 residues. Germline values: CDR1 MNHEY, CDR2 SMNVEV (reference sequence). The V gene lost 3 bases and the J gene lost 2 bases, with 8 bases spanning the gap.